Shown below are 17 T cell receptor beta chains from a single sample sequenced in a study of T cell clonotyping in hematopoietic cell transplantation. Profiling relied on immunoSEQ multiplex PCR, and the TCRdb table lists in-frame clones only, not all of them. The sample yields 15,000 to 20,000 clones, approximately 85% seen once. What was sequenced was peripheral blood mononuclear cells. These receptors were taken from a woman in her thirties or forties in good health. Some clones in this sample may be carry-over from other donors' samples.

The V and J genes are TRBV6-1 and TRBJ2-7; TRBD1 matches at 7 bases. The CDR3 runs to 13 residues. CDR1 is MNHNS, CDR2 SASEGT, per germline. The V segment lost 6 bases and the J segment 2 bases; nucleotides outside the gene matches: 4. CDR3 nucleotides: TGTGCCAGCAGCGCCGGGACAGCCTACGAGCAGTACTTC. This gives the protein CASSAGTAYEQYF.

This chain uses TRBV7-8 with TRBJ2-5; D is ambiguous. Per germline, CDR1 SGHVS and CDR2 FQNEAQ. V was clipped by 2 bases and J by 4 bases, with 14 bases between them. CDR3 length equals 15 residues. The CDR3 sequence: CASSLYGEDLETQYF. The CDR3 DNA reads TGTGCCAGCAGCTTATATGGGGAAGATTTAGAGACCCAGTACTTC.

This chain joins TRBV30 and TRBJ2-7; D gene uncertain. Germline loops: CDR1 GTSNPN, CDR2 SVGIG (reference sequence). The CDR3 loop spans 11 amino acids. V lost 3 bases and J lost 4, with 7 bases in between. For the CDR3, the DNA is TGTGCCTGGAGAGTCGGATACGAGCAGTACTTC. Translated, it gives CAWRVGYEQYF. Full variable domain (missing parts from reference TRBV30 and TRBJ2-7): SQTIHQWPATLVQPVGSPLSLECTVEGTSNPNLYWYRQAAGRGLQLLFYSVGIGQISSEVPQNLSASRPQDRQFILSSKKLLLSDSGFYLCAWRVGYEQYFGPGTRLTVT.

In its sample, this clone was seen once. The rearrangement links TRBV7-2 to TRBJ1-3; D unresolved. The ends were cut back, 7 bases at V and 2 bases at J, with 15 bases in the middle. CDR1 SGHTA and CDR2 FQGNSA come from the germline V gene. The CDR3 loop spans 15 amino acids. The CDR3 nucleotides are TGTGCCAGCACCCGGTCGGTTCTCACTGGAAACACCATATATTTT. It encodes CASTRSVLTGNTIYF.

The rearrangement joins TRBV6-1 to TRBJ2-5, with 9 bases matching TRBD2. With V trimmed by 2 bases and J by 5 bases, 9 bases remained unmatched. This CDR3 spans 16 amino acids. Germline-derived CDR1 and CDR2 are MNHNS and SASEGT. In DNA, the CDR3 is TGTGCCAGCAGTGAACGGCCTAGCGGGACTGGGGAGACCCAGTACTTC. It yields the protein CASSERPSGTGETQYF.

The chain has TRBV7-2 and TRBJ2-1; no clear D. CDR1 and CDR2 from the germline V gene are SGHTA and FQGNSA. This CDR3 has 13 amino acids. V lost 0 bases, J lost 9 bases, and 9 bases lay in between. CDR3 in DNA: TGTGCCAGCAGCTTAGCGTCTGGGTTTGAGCAGTTCTTC. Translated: CASSLASGFEQFF.

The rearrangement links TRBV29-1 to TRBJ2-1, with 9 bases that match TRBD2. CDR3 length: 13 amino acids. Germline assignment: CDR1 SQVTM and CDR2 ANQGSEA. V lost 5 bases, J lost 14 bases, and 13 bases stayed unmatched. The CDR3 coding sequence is TGCAGCGTTCAACGCCGACTAGCGGAGAGGAAGTTCTTC. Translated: CSVQRRLAERKFF.

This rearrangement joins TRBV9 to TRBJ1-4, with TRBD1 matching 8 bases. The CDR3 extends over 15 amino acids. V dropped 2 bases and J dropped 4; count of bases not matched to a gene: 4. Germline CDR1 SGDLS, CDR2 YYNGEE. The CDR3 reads CASSVGTGLNEKLFF. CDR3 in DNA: TGTGCCAGCAGCGTTGGGACAGGCCTTAATGAAAAACTGTTTTTT.

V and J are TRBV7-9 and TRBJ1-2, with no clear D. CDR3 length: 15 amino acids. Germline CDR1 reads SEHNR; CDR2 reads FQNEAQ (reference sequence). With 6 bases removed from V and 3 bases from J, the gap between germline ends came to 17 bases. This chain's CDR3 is CASSGVGKLDYGYTF. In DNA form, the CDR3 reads TGTGCCAGCAGTGGTGTCGGCAAGCTTGACTATGGCTACACCTTC.

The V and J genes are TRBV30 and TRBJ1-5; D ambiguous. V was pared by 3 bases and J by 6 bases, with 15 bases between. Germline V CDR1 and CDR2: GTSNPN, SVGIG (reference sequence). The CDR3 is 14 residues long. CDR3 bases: TGTGCCTGGAGCGCCTCCGGATTGGGTCAGCCCCAGCATTTT. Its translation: CAWSASGLGQPQHF.

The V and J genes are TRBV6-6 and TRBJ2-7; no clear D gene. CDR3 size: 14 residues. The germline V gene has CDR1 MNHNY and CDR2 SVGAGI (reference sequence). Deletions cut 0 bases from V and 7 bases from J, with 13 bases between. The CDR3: CASSYSGTTQEQYF. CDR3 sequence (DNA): TGTGCCAGCAGTTACTCGGGAACAACTCAGGAGCAGTACTTC.

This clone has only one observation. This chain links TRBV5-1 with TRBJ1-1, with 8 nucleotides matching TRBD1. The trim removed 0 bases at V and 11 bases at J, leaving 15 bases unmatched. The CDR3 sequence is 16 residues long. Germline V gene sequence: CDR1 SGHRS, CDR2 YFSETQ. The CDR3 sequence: CASSLGVGRGLRYAFF. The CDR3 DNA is TGCGCCAGCAGCTTGGGGGTGGGCAGGGGGCTGAGGTACGCTTTCTTT.

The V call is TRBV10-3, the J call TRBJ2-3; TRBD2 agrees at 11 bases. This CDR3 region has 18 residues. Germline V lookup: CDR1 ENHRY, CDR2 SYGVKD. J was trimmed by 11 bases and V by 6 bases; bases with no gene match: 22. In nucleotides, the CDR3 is TGTGCCATCAGGGTAACTTTAGCGGGAGGGCCAGGCCTAGGTGTGCAGTATTTT. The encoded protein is CAIRVTLAGGPGLGVQYF.

The CDR3 region has the DNA TGTGCCAGCATCCAGGGAAGCTCCTATAATTCACCCCTCCACTTT. This gives the protein CASIQGSSYNSPLHF. The chain has TRBV7-8 and TRBJ1-6; maybe TRBD1 (5 bases). The CDR3 has 15 amino acids. Trimming stripped 7 bases from V and 0 bases from J, with 10 bases between. Germline CDR1 and CDR2: SGHVS and FQNEAQ.

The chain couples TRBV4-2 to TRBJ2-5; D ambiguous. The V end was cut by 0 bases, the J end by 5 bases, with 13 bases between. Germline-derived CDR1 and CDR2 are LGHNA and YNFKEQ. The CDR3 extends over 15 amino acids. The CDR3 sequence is CASSQEVTVRETQYF. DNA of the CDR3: TGTGCCAGCAGCCAAGAGGTCACGGTCAGGGAGACCCAGTACTTC.

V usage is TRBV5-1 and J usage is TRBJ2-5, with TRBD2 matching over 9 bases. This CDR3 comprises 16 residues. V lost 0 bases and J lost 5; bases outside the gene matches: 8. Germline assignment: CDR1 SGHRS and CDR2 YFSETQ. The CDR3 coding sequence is TGCGCCAGCAGCTTGGGATTAGCGGGAGTTTTGGAGACCCAGTACTTC. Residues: CASSLGLAGVLETQYF.

The CDR3 DNA reads TGTGCCAGTAGTTCGGCACGGCTTCTTGGGGGCTACACCTTC. Encoded protein: CASSSARLLGGYTF. The rearrangement uses TRBV19 and TRBJ1-2; D not resolved. V gave up 5 bases and J gave up 8 bases, with 18 bases separating them. This CDR3 has 14 amino acids. Germline CDR1 and CDR2: LNHDA and SQIVND (reference sequence).